This is a list of T cell receptor beta chains from one sample in a study of regulatory T cells in long-lasting Graves disease. From the multiplex PCR reads, TCRdb called clonotypes with MiXCR, one entry per CDR3 protein. Of 380,000 or so distinct CDR3 sequences listed, 15% to 20% are singletons. The data were also submitted as part of a second study, on T cells in Graves' hyperthyroidism and ophthalmopathy.

This sample comprised peripheral blood mononuclear cells (PBMCs), obtained at new diagnosis, from a patient treated with antithyroid drugs. Source of these receptors: a woman in her late teens or twenties with Graves disease. Both conserved end residues are part of each CDR3. D genes are given only for firm matches. Clone size is not always given. Where it is, it says once, few, many or a class for expanded clones.

TRBD1,14,TRBJ2-7,TRBV2,-,CASSWDRGSYEQYF,TGTGCCAGCAGTTGGGACAGGGGCAGCTACGAGCAGTACTTC
TRBD2,17,TRBJ2-2,TRBV18,-,CASSPPLAGTNTGELFF,TGTGCCAGCTCACCACCCCTAGCGGGAACGAACACCGGGGAGCTGTTTTTT
TRBD1,15,TRBJ2-2,TRBV5-1,-,CASIRTGGGTGELFF,TGCGCCAGCATTAGGACAGGGGGCGGCACCGGGGAGCTGTTTTTT
-,15,TRBJ1-5,TRBV7-2,-,CASSLAPGGGQPQHF,TGTGCCAGCAGCTTAGCGCCCGGGGGCGGTCAGCCCCAGCATTTT
TRBD2,14,TRBJ2-7,TRBV9,-,CASSVVSGSSEQYF,TGTGCCAGCAGCGTAGTAAGCGGGAGCTCCGAGCAGTACTTC
-,14,TRBJ1-1,TRBV5-1,many,CASSLGSINTEAFF,TGCGCCAGCAGCTTGGGTTCAATAAACACTGAAGCTTTCTTT
TRBD1,16,TRBJ1-1,TRBV5-1,-,CASSLKTGGILTEASF,TGCGCCAGCAGCTTAAAGACAGGGGGCATTCTAACTGAAGCTTCCTTT
TRBD1,14,TRBJ2-1,TRBV28,many,CASSSGGIKNEQFF,TGTGCCAGCAGTTCAGGGGGCATTAAGAATGAGCAGTTCTTC
-,13,TRBJ2-7,TRBV9,many,CASSDGMTYEQYF,TGTGCCAGCAGCGACGGCATGACCTACGAGCAGTACTTC
-,15,TRBJ2-7,TRBV20-1,many,CSGIPLSGGKDEQYF,TGCAGTGGAATCCCCCTTAGTGGGGGGAAGGACGAGCAGTACTTC
-,16,TRBJ2-1,TRBV5-1,many,CASSLQIPQQYNEQFF,TGCGCCAGCAGCTTACAGATCCCCCAACAGTACAATGAGCAGTTCTTC
-,12,TRBJ2-7,TRBV20-1,many,CSASPNSYEQYF,TGCAGTGCTTCCCCCAACTCCTACGAGCAGTACTTC
-,13,TRBJ2-7,TRBV11-2,many,CATRDLGEHEQYF,TGTGCCACCCGCGATCTAGGGGAACACGAGCAGTACTTC
TRBD1,18,TRBJ2-6,TRBV27,-,CASSLLGQANSGANVLTF,TGTGCCAGCAGTTTACTCGGACAGGCTAACTCTGGGGCCAACGTCCTGACTTTC
TRBD1,14,TRBJ2-7,TRBV9,many,CASSPQTGGYEQYF,TGTGCCAGCAGCCCCCAGACAGGGGGGTACGAGCAGTACTTC
-,14,TRBJ1-2,TRBV18,many,CASSPQKANYGYTF,TGTGCCAGCTCACCGCAGAAAGCTAACTATGGCTACACCTTC
-,16,TRBJ1-1,TRBV11-2,many,CASSPTGGSQHTEAFF,TGTGCCAGCAGCCCAACGGGGGGGTCTCAGCACACTGAAGCTTTCTTT
-,10,TRBJ2-7,TRBV6-1,many,CASSGYGQYF,TGTGCCAGCAGTGGATATGGGCAGTACTTC
-,15,TRBJ2-3,TRBV6-5,-,CASSYRGRDTDTQYF,TGTGCCAGCAGTTACAGGGGTCGGGACACAGATACGCAGTATTTT
-,14,TRBJ1-5,TRBV7-9,-,CASSGDTSNQPQHF,TGTGCCAGCAGCGGGGACACTAGCAATCAGCCCCAGCATTTT
TRBD2,17,TRBJ2-1,TRBV2,many,CASSEGSSGRSYNEQFF,TGTGCCAGCAGTGAAGGCTCTAGCGGTCGCTCCTACAATGAGCAGTTCTTC
-,14,TRBJ2-1,TRBV5-1,many,CASSLELAAYEQFF,TGCGCCAGCAGCTTGGAACTAGCTGCGTATGAGCAGTTCTTC
-,16,TRBJ2-6,TRBV9,few,CASSVYQIPGANVLTF,TGTGCCAGCAGCGTATATCAGATCCCTGGGGCCAACGTCCTGACTTTC
TRBD1,15,TRBJ2-7,TRBV11-2,many,CASSLGAQGASEQYF,TGTGCCAGCAGCTTAGGTGCACAGGGGGCGAGCGAGCAGTACTTC
-,14,TRBJ2-1,TRBV5-1,many,CASSLGESYNEQFF,TGCGCCAGCAGCTTGGGGGAATCCTACAATGAGCAGTTCTTC
-,15,TRBJ2-3,TRBV28,many,CASSLAQVRTDTQYF,TGTGCCAGCAGTTTGGCGCAGGTCCGCACAGATACGCAGTATTTT
TRBD1,13,TRBJ1-4,TRBV29-1,-,CSAIGQGAEKLFF,TGCAGCGCTATCGGACAGGGCGCTGAAAAACTGTTTTTT
-,11,TRBJ2-3,TRBV5-1,many,CASSVEDTQYF,TGCGCCAGCAGCGTGGAGGATACGCAGTATTTT
TRBD1,13,TRBJ1-1,TRBV20-1,many,CSARDRLGTEAFF,TGCAGTGCTAGGGACAGGCTGGGCACTGAAGCTTTCTTT
TRBD1,19,TRBJ2-7,TRBV24-1,-,CATSDSGTGEGGPLYEQYF,TGTGCCACCAGTGACTCCGGGACAGGGGAGGGCGGGCCCCTCTACGAGCAGTACTTC
TRBD1,15,TRBJ1-6,TRBV6-5,few,CASSSGDSVYSPLHF,TGTGCCAGCAGTTCCGGGGACAGCGTATATTCACCCCTCCACTTT
-,16,TRBJ1-3,TRBV5-1,-,CASSLGAALSGNTIYF,TGCGCCAGCAGCTTGGGTGCGGCCCTCTCTGGAAACACCATATATTTT
TRBD2,16,TRBJ2-7,TRBV11-2,-,CASSPVDPSGRDEQYF,TGTGCCAGCAGCCCAGTGGACCCTAGCGGGAGGGACGAGCAGTACTTC
TRBD2,14,TRBJ2-7,TRBV2,-,CASSWTSGPYEQYF,TGTGCCAGCTCCTGGACTAGCGGCCCCTACGAGCAGTACTTC
-,14,TRBJ1-1,TRBV6-1,-,CASIPLGGRTEAFF,TGTGCCAGCATCCCCCTTGGAGGGCGCACTGAAGCTTTCTTT
-,14,TRBJ2-5,TRBV7-3,many,CASSLSRDQETQYF,TGTGCCAGCAGCTTATCGCGGGATCAAGAGACCCAGTACTTC
TRBD2,15,TRBJ2-3,TRBV6-2/TRBV6-3,few,CASRRLAQSTDTQYF,TGTGCCAGCAGAAGACTAGCGCAAAGCACAGATACGCAGTATTTT
TRBD1,14,TRBJ2-5,TRBV6-1,-,CASSRTGGGETQYF,TGTGCCAGCAGTAGAACAGGGGGCGGGGAGACCCAGTACTTC
-,17,TRBJ1-3,TRBV6-2/TRBV6-3,-,CASSDSGTLISGNTIYF,TGTGCCAGCAGTGATTCCGGGACACTGATTTCTGGAAACACCATATATTTT
TRBD1,14,TRBJ2-1,TRBV9,-,CASNAGTGVNEQFF,TGTGCCAGCAACGCCGGGACAGGGGTAAATGAGCAGTTCTTC
TRBD2,19,TRBJ2-2,TRBV7-3,many,CASSLSSLAGPTNTGELFF,TGTGCCAGCAGCTTAAGTTCCCTAGCGGGACCGACGAACACCGGGGAGCTGTTTTTT
-,15,TRBJ2-5,TRBV7-9,many,CASSLAAVFVSTQYF,TGTGCCAGCAGCTTAGCCGCCGTTTTCGTCTCAACCCAGTACTTC
TRBD1,16,TRBJ1-6,TRBV6-1,few,CASSEATTGGLGSLHF,TGTGCCAGCAGTGAAGCCACGACAGGGGGTTTGGGGTCCCTCCACTTT
-,13,TRBJ1-4,TRBV30,few,CAWSGGANEKLFF,TGTGCCTGGAGTGGGGGGGCTAATGAAAAACTGTTTTTT
TRBD2,15,TRBJ2-3,TRBV19,-,CASRETSGRPDTQYF,TGTGCCAGTAGGGAGACTAGCGGAAGGCCAGATACGCAGTATTTT
TRBD2,16,TRBJ2-7,TRBV7-6,few,CASSLVSLAGSYEQYF,TGTGCCAGCAGCTTAGTTTCGCTAGCGGGTTCCTACGAGCAGTACTTC
TRBD2,16,TRBJ2-5,TRBV9,few,CASSVHSGRQQETQYF,TGTGCCAGCAGCGTACATAGCGGGAGGCAACAAGAGACCCAGTACTTC
-,15,TRBJ2-2,TRBV9,few,CASSVVPESTGELFF,TGTGCCAGCAGCGTAGTCCCCGAAAGCACCGGGGAGCTGTTTTTT
TRBD2,14,TRBJ2-3,TRBV6-1,many,CASKRGPSTDTQYF,TGTGCCAGCAAGCGGGGACCTAGCACAGATACGCAGTATTTT
-,18,TRBJ1-2,TRBV15,-,CATSRSNHQTQANYGYTF,TGTGCCACCAGCAGATCAAATCACCAGACCCAAGCTAACTATGGCTACACCTTC
-,12,TRBJ2-7,TRBV5-5,few,CASSITWGEQYF,TGTGCCAGCAGCATCACCTGGGGGGAGCAGTACTTC
-,15,TRBJ2-4,TRBV2,many,CASSERALAKNIQYF,TGTGCCAGCAGTGAACGGGCCCTAGCCAAAAACATTCAGTACTTC
-,17,TRBJ2-1,TRBV6-9,few,CASSYLDTRTEYNEQFF,TGTGCCAGCAGTTACCTAGATACCCGGACAGAGTACAATGAGCAGTTCTTC
-,13,TRBJ1-2,TRBV5-1,-,CASSLGGTRGCTF,TGCGCCAGCAGCTTGGGGGGAACGAGGGGCTGCACCTTC
TRBD2,17,TRBJ2-7,TRBV9,few,CASSVALSGLAFYEQYF,TGTGCCAGCAGCGTAGCTTTAAGTGGACTAGCATTCTACGAGCAGTACTTC
TRBD2,15,TRBJ2-5,TRBV7-3,few,CASSPTTSGGETQYF,TGTGCCAGCAGCCCAACGACTAGCGGGGGAGAGACCCAGTACTTC
-,14,TRBJ2-2,TRBV11-2,many,CASSPTRDTGELFF,TGTGCCAGCAGCCCTACGAGAGACACCGGGGAGCTGTTTTTT